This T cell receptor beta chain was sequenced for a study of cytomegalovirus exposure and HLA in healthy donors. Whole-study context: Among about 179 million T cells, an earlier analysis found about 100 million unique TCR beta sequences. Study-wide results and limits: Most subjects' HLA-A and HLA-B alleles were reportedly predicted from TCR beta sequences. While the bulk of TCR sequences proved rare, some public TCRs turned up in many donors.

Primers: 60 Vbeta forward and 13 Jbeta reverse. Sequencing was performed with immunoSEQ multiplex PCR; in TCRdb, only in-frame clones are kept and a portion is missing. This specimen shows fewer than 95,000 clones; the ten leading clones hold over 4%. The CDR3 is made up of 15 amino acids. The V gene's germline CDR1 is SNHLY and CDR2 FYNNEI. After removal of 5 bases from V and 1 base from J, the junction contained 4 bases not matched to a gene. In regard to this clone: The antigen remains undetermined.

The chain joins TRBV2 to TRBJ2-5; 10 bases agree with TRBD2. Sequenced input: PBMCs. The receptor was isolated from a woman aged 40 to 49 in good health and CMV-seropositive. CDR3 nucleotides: TGTGCCAGCAGTAGGGCTAGCGGGGGCCAAGAGACCCAGTACTTC. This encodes CASSRASGGQETQYF.